The 29 T cell receptor beta chains below come from one sample, sequenced in a study of blood T cell dynamics during melanoma immunotherapy. The repertoire was sequenced with immunoSEQ multiplex PCR; TCRdb's copy has only in-frame clones and lacks some. The table shows about 12,000 clones, with about 81% occurring only once. Documented time point: pre-treatment baseline. The input for sequencing was blood, taken from a patient treated with checkpoint blockade. These receptor sequences come from a human donor with melanoma.

The rearrangement uses TRBV4-1 and TRBJ2-5; 9 bases line up with TRBD1. The closer fit of TRBJ2-7 to the DNA end suggests the J call may be wrong. Germline V gene sequence: CDR1 MGHRA, CDR2 YSYEKL. This CDR3 is 14 amino acids long. CDR3 sequence reads: CASSGQGSSYEQYF. The CDR3 region has the DNA TGCGCCAGCAGCGGACAGGGGAGCTCCTACGAGCAGTACTTC.

The rearrangement links TRBV4-3 to TRBJ2-1, with D possibly being TRBD1 or TRBD2 (7 bases each). V was clipped by 0 bases and J by 8 bases, with 14 bases between them. Germline V CDR1 and CDR2: LGHNA, YSLEER. The CDR3 length is 15 residues. The DNA for the CDR3 is TGCGCCAGCAGCCAAGAGGTCAGGGGGGGGCATGAGCAGTTCTTC. The encoded protein is CASSQEVRGGHEQFF.

The chain couples TRBV28 to TRBJ2-5; perhaps TRBD1 as D (7 bases). The V gene's germline CDR1 is MDHEN and CDR2 SYDVKM. This CDR3 region has 14 residues. With 5 bases removed from V and 10 bases from J, the gap between germline ends came to 20 bases. The CDR3 reads CASSIQGTEGGQYF. In nucleotides, the CDR3 is TGTGCCAGCAGTATACAGGGGACTGAGGGGGGCCAGTACTTC. Drawing the rest from reference TRBV28 and TRBJ2-5, the complete variable domain is DVKVTQSSRYLVKRTGEKVFLECVQDMDHENMFWYRQDPGLGLRLIYFSYDVKMKEKGDIPEGYSVSREKKERFSLILESASTNQTSMYLCASSIQGTEGGQYFGPGTRLLVL.

This chain's CDR3 is CASSFEATDTQYF. DNA of the CDR3: TGTGCCAGCAGCTTCGAAGCGACAGATACGCAGTATTTT. The chain carries TRBV11-2 and TRBJ2-3, with D uncertain. The CDR3 contains 13 residues. Trimming pared 3 bases from V and 3 bases from J, leaving 7 bases between. Germline values: CDR1 SGHAT, CDR2 FQNNGV. Variable domain in full (rest from reference TRBV11-2 and TRBJ2-3): EAGVAQSPRYKIIEKRQSVAFWCNPISGHATLYWYQQILGQGPKLLIQFQNNGVVDDSQLPKDRFSAERLKGVDSTLKIQPAKLEDSAVYLCASSFEATDTQYFGPGTRLTVL.

The table lists this clone with a count of one. V usage is TRBV29-1 and J usage is TRBJ2-7; 7 positions agree with TRBD1. The J segment lost 3 bases and the V segment lost 6 bases, leaving 8 bases of the junction unmatched. The CDR3 runs 13 residues. The V gene's germline CDR1 is SQVTM and CDR2 ANQGSEA. CDR3 amino acids: CSVAETGIYEQYF. DNA for the CDR3: TGCAGCGTGGCCGAGACAGGGATCTACGAGCAGTACTTC.

This chain links TRBV7-2 with TRBJ2-7; 11 bases align to TRBD2. Trimming at V came to 4 bases and at J to 2 bases, leaving 4 bases not matched to a gene. This CDR3 spans 15 amino acids. Germline V lookup: CDR1 SGHTA, CDR2 FQGNSA. The CDR3 DNA sequence: TGTGCCAGCAGCTCCACGACTAGCGGGACCTACGAGCAGTACTTC. This gives the protein CASSSTTSGTYEQYF.

The genes are TRBV19 and TRBJ2-7; 8 bases line up with TRBD1. With 3 bases clipped from V and 3 bases from J, the junction kept 7 bases outside the gene matches. The CDR3 spans 15 residues. CDR1 LNHDA and CDR2 SQIVND come from the germline V gene (reference sequence). CDR3 region: CASSIVSGGSYEQYF. The CDR3 DNA sequence: TGTGCCAGTAGTATTGTTTCAGGGGGCAGCTACGAGCAGTACTTC.

V gene TRBV5-4 combines with J gene TRBJ2-3; possible D gene TRBD2, 5 bases. Trimming pared 0 bases from V and 0 bases from J, leaving 8 bases between. Germline V gene data show CDR1 as SGHNT and CDR2 as YYREEE (reference sequence). There are 15 residues in the CDR3. DNA for the CDR3: TGTGCCAGCAGCTTGGCGAGCGGTAGCACAGATACGCAGTATTTT. It yields the protein CASSLASGSTDTQYF.

The V call is TRBV19, the J call TRBJ2-6, with a weak D call TRBD2 (5 bases). The CDR3 is made up of 19 amino acids. Germline CDR1 LNHDA, CDR2 SQIVND (reference sequence). Between the trimmed V and J ends, which lost 2 bases and 0 bases, there was a span of 17 bases. The CDR3, as DNA: TGTGCCAGTAGTATAAGTTTGAGAGGGCCCGGCTCTGGGGCCAACGTCCTGACTTTC. Residues: CASSISLRGPGSGANVLTF.

This chain connects TRBV29-1 to TRBJ2-1; 9 bases map to TRBD2. The V and J ends lost 3 bases and 0 bases, in that order; junction bases with no gene match: 6. From germline, CDR1 is SQVTM and CDR2 ANQGSEA. The CDR3 is made up of 16 amino acids. CDR3 in amino acids: CSVDGSGGHSYNEQFF. The CDR3 DNA reads as TGCAGCGTTGACGGCAGCGGGGGGCACTCCTACAATGAGCAGTTCTTC.

The CDR3 here is CASRRQGADQPQHF. DNA of the CDR3: TGTGCCAGTAGACGACAGGGGGCGGATCAGCCCCAGCATTTT. The chain has TRBV19 and TRBJ1-5; 10 nucleotides agree with TRBD1. Germline lookup yields CDR1 LNHDA and CDR2 SQIVND (reference sequence). The V segment lost 6 bases and the J segment 5 bases; nucleotides outside the gene matches: 4. There are 14 residues in the CDR3.

V and J are TRBV15 and TRBJ2-1, with 11 bases matching TRBD2. This CDR3 comprises 19 residues. The V segment lost 1 base and the J segment 5 bases; nucleotides outside the gene matches: 13. The germline V gene has CDR1 LNHNV and CDR2 YYDKDF (reference sequence). The CDR3 DNA is TGTGCCACCAGCAGAGTTCTTACGACTAGCGGGGCCCGGAACAATGAGCAGTTCTTC. Translating gives CATSRVLTTSGARNNEQFF. The entire variable domain, with the rest obtained from reference TRBV15 and TRBJ2-1, is as follows: DAMVIQNPRYQVTQFGKPVTLSCSQTLNHNVMYWYQQKSSQAPKLLFHYYDKDFNNEADTPDNFQSRRPNTSFCFLDIRSPGLGDTAMYLCATSRVLTTSGARNNEQFFGPGTRLTVL.

The J gene is TRBJ1-1, the V gene TRBV19, with D unresolved. CDR3 length: 13 amino acids. CDR1 and CDR2 (germline): LNHDA, SQIVND (reference sequence). Trimming shortened V by 5 bases and J by 1 base, and 8 bases separated the two germline ends. The CDR3 DNA follows: TGTGCCAGTAGTCGAACAGAGAACACTGAAGCTTTCTTT. This gives the protein CASSRTENTEAFF.

This clone came up a few times. The chain combines TRBV5-1 with TRBJ1-4, with TRBD1 as a possible D gene (6 bases). Trimming stripped 4 bases from V and 8 bases from J, with 12 bases between. The CDR3 is 13 residues long. CDR1 SGHRS and CDR2 YFSETQ come from the germline V gene. CDR3 DNA: TGCGCCAGCAGCCCGACAGGCGAGGAAAAACTGTTTTTT. It specifies CASSPTGEEKLFF.

V usage is TRBV7-9 and J usage is TRBJ1-1; 9 bases fit TRBD1. Germline V gene lookup returns CDR1 SEHNR and CDR2 FQNEAQ (reference sequence). The CDR3 sequence is 15 residues long. V lost 0 bases, J lost 4 bases, and 3 bases stayed unmatched. CDR3 region: CASSLADRGGTEAFF. In DNA, the CDR3 is TGTGCCAGCAGCTTAGCGGACAGGGGCGGCACTGAAGCTTTCTTT.

The chain has TRBV19 and TRBJ2-3; 9 nucleotides align to TRBD2. This CDR3 contains 16 residues. V was pared by 3 bases and J by 6 bases, with 10 bases of the junction left unmatched. In germline, CDR1 is LNHDA, CDR2 SQIVND (reference sequence). The CDR3 region is CASSIWRGGLSDTQYF. DNA for the CDR3: TGTGCCAGTAGTATCTGGCGGGGGGGGTTATCTGATACGCAGTATTTT.

The V call is TRBV27, the J call TRBJ2-1, with D possibly being TRBD1 or TRBD2 (5 bases each). The CDR3 loop spans 15 amino acids. Germline CDR1 reads MNHEY; CDR2 reads SMNVEV (reference sequence). The V end lost 3 bases, the J end lost 4 bases, and 13 bases lay between the germline ends. The CDR3 spells CASSLDQGEYNEQFF. CDR3 nucleotide sequence: TGTGCCAGCAGTTTGGATCAGGGAGAATACAATGAGCAGTTCTTC.

This clone appeared a few times. This chain uses TRBV29-1 with TRBJ1-3; tentatively, D is TRBD1 (5 bases). Germline V gene lookup returns CDR1 SQVTM and CDR2 ANQGSEA. CDR3 length: 13 residues. V gave up 3 bases and J gave up 4 bases, with 10 bases separating them. CDR3 region: CSVDSGTGNTIYF. In DNA form, the CDR3 reads TGCAGCGTTGATTCAGGGACCGGAAACACCATATATTTT. Full variable domain (remainder filled in from reference TRBV29-1 and TRBJ1-3): SAVISQKPSRDICQRGTSLTIQCQVDSQVTMMFWYRQQPGQSLTLIATANQGSEATYESGFVIDKFPISRPNLTFSTLTVSNMSPEDSSIYLCSVDSGTGNTIYFGEGSWLTVV.

A single count supports this clone. This chain joins TRBV4-2 and TRBJ2-3; no clear D gene. Germline loops: CDR1 LGHNA, CDR2 YNFKEQ. The ends were cut back, 0 bases at V and 1 base at J, with 11 bases in the middle. The CDR3 consists of 16 residues. The CDR3 spells CASSQESPPRTDTQYF. CDR3 nucleotides: TGTGCCAGCAGCCAAGAGAGCCCTCCCCGCACAGATACGCAGTATTTT.

This clone was counted between two and nine times. The J gene is TRBJ2-6, the V gene TRBV6-1, with D hard to call. The V end lost 0 bases, the J end lost 0 bases, and 15 bases lay between the germline ends. Germline CDR1 is MNHNS and CDR2 is SASEGT. The CDR3 is made up of 19 amino acids. The CDR3 coding sequence is TGTGCCAGCAGTGAAGCGTTTGCCAGGACCTCCTCTGGGGCCAACGTCCTGACTTTC. It is translated as CASSEAFARTSSGANVLTF.

CDR3 protein: CASSLDRNTEAFF. The CDR3 region has the DNA TGTGCCAGCAGCTTGGACAGGAACACTGAAGCTTTCTTT. The V call is TRBV11-3, the J call TRBJ1-1; maybe TRBD1 (6 bases). The CDR3 contains 13 residues. The V and J ends lost 3 bases and 1 base respectively, with 6 bases between them. CDR1 is SGHNT and CDR2 is YENEEA in the germline V gene.

The V call is TRBV2, the J call TRBJ2-1; 10 nucleotides align to TRBD1. The CDR3 runs 15 residues. V lost 2 bases, J lost 4 bases, and 2 bases stayed unmatched. CDR1 SNHLY and CDR2 FYNNEI come from the germline V gene. The CDR3 here is CASSERTGGYNEQFF. DNA for the CDR3: TGTGCCAGCAGTGAAAGGACAGGGGGATACAATGAGCAGTTCTTC.

The chain joins TRBV7-9 to TRBJ2-1; maybe TRBD2 (5 bases). Trimming pared 4 bases from V and 0 bases from J, leaving 10 bases between. CDR1 is SEHNR, CDR2 FQNEAQ, per germline (reference sequence). CDR3 length equals 15 residues. The CDR3 is CASSSSGLSYNEQFF. CDR3 sequence (DNA): TGTGCCAGCAGCTCGAGTGGACTCTCCTACAATGAGCAGTTCTTC.

V and J are TRBV27 and TRBJ1-5; D is unresolved. The ends were cut back, 5 bases at V and 5 bases at J, with 16 bases in the middle. Germline-derived CDR1 and CDR2 are MNHEY and SMNVEV (reference sequence). This CDR3 is built from 15 residues. The CDR3 coding sequence is TGTGCCAGCAGTACGCTTCCTGTCTCCGATCAGCCCCAGCATTTT. Translated: CASSTLPVSDQPQHF.

The rearrangement joins TRBV7-2 to TRBJ1-3; D is unclear. Trimming shortened V by 1 base and J by 8 bases, and 3 bases separated the two germline ends. Germline CDR1 is SGHTA and CDR2 is FQGNSA. The length of the CDR3 is 11 residues. The CDR3 loop reads CASSLEYTIYF. The CDR3 nucleotides read TGTGCCAGCAGCTTAGAATACACCATATATTTT.

The V gene is TRBV19, the J gene TRBJ1-5; D is ambiguous. Germline V gene sequence: CDR1 LNHDA, CDR2 SQIVND (reference sequence). Between the trimmed V and J ends, which lost 7 bases and 6 bases, there was a span of 13 bases. CDR3 length: 13 amino acids. The CDR3 DNA sequence: TGTGCCAGTAATTTTGACCTACGTCAGCCCCAGCATTTT. This sequence encodes CASNFDLRQPQHF.

This clone occurred a few times. The V and J genes are TRBV5-1 and TRBJ1-1, with D possibly TRBD1 on 6 matching bases. This CDR3 comprises 14 residues. CDR1 and CDR2 (germline): SGHRS, YFSETQ. The V end lost 1 base, the J end lost 4 bases, and 11 bases lay between the germline ends. CDR3: CASSLSPDSTEAFF. The CDR3 DNA reads TGCGCCAGCAGCTTGTCACCGGACAGCACTGAAGCTTTCTTT.

The J gene is TRBJ2-3, the V gene TRBV29-1; perhaps TRBD1 as D (6 bases). Germline assignment: CDR1 SQVTM and CDR2 ANQGSEA. The CDR3 is made up of 13 amino acids. With 6 bases removed from V and 3 bases from J, the gap between germline ends came to 13 bases. This CDR3 is CSVEQGRTDTQYF. The DNA for the CDR3 is TGCAGCGTGGAACAGGGAAGGACAGATACGCAGTATTTT.

The sample holds one count of this clone. This sequence joins TRBV21-1 and TRBJ2-2; no check of the table's D call, TRBD2, against the DNA was made. TRBV21-1 is a recognized pseudogene. The CDR3 is made up of 17 amino acids. The CDR3 region is CASSLKGTSVNTGELFF. In nucleotides, the CDR3 is TGTGCCAGCAGCTTAAAAGGGACTAGCGTCAACACCGGGGAGCTGTTTTTT.